This T cell receptor beta chain comes out of a study of cytomegalovirus exposure and HLA in healthy donors (dated by TCRdb to between 2016 and 2019). A note on the overall study: An earlier analysis of roughly 500 of the donors reported about 300 Gb of sequence data and 117 million unique TCR beta sequences obtained from some 170 million T cells. HLA typing covered class I and class II loci at four-digit resolution. To predict cytomegalovirus infection status, the study combined high-throughput TCR immunosequencing, statistical association of individual TCRs with disease status, and machine learning. All discovery cohort repertoires had been generated on a single sequencing platform. Of the 350 to 400 genotyped donors, over 65% fell in the genetic ancestry cluster associated with self-reported Caucasian donors. The study aimed to test whether cataloging public T cell receptors could reveal signatures of past pathogen exposure. A separate validation cohort of 100 to 150 different subjects was used in addition to the roughly 640-subject first cohort. Typing coverage differed by locus: A, B, C, DRB1 and DQB1 were typed in roughly 629-630 donors, DQA1 in approximately 520, DPA1 in 600 to 610, and DPB1 in just under 490. Five DR-DQ haplotypes were treated as single units for association and clustering because of strong linkage in the cohort. An earlier analysis of approximately 630 of the donors applied high-throughput TCR beta sequencing to assess whether each TCR beta V gene segment acted as functional or pseudogenic. Rather than using new phenotypic data, the later analysis identified candidate immune exposures from TCR beta sequences and from how often those sequences occurred across donors. A later analysis re-analyzed previously published TCR beta repertoires from hundreds of donors and added high-resolution HLA genotyping to study TCR occurrence patterns. Donor age, sex, ethnicity and CMV serostatus were collected together with the repertoire data. Genome-wide SNP genotypes for about 55% of the 666 donors were used in a later genetic analysis, which treated that subset as a discovery cohort. Approximately 310 gigabases of sequencing data and approximately 84 million unique TCR sequences were included in an early release covering several hundred HLA-typed donors. Across around 400 genotyped donors of the cohort, an average of roughly 250,000 unique TCR beta nucleotide sequences per donor were sequenced, and around 20% of those sequences were non-productive. The study used immunosequencing to profile the T cell repertoires of 666 subjects and linked those repertoires to cytomegalovirus serostatus.

On this clone itself: Its antigen target is currently unknown. Base qualities are not recorded, but no much larger clone differs from it by a single base.

Via the germline V gene, CDR1 is MNHEY and CDR2 SVGAGI. The CDR3 goes from the cysteine to the phenylalanine over 14 residues. The only DNA kept is the CDR3, 42 bases in frame from the first base. Deletion took 3 bases off V and 4 bases off J, with a span of 10 bases between the germline ends. Library generation was performed with the immunoSEQ multiplex PCR assay. For the multiplex PCR, a mixture combining 60 forward primers for TCR Vbeta segments and 13 reverse primers for TCR Jbeta segments was used. The CDR3 region of rearranged TCR beta genes was amplified from genomic DNA with a multiplex PCR assay. The Illumina HiSeq System was used to sequence the amplified TCR beta libraries as 87-base-pair reads. In the source study's methods: Across the 600 to 700 repertoires, a later analysis counted tens of millions of unique TCR beta chains, around 11 million of which were shared by at least two donors. A nearest-neighbor algorithm error-corrected the raw reads and collapsed the reads into unique sequences, merging closely related sequences to remove PCR and sequencing errors. V, D and J gene segments were assigned by aligning CDR3 sequences to IMGT reference sequences. Each retained sequence needed at least a six-nucleotide match to both a V gene segment and a J gene segment. Rearrangements were classified as productive when the CDR3 lacked stop codons and remained in frame with V and J, and all other rearrangements were classified as non-productive. Following IMGT convention, CDR3 was defined as the stretch from the second conserved V-encoded cysteine to the conserved J-encoded phenylalanine. The earlier analysis of 550 to 650 of the donors excluded any sequence lacking an unambiguous match to a single V gene segment. An earlier analysis of 587 of the donors classified V segments as functional when productive rearrangements were above 56.7% and as segregating when the standard deviation between donors was above 5%. A statistical classification framework was developed to diagnose cytomegalovirus status using the catalog of TCR beta chain sequences. V and J gene assignment, in a later analysis, came from comparing TCR nucleotide sequences with IMGT/GENE-DB human TR gene sequences. Using the TCRdist pipeline, a later analysis assigned CDR3 sequences along with most-parsimonious VDJ recombination scenarios. In a later analysis, each TCR beta chain was defined by its CDR3 amino acid sequence together with its V-gene family, and reads without a unique V-gene family were excluded. A later analysis removed 550 to 700 highly shared, low-generation-probability nucleotide sequences to deal with suspected cross-contamination and a sequencing artifact. In a later analysis, a clonal expansion index for each public chain was calculated from normalized within-repertoire ranks of inferred template counts. In a later analysis, generation probabilities were computed with a VDJ recombination model fitted to out-of-frame rearrangements, and the resulting probabilities were checked against IGoR. A later analysis scored TCR-TCR, TCR-HLA and TCR-CMV co-occurrence with hypergeometric tests, applying a repertoire-size bias correction to TCR pairs. False discovery rates were estimated in a later analysis by permuting HLA or CMV assignments 20 times. In a later analysis, co-occurring TCRs were grouped using DBSCAN, with TCRdist sequence similarity added in when clustering inside HLA-allele-positive subsets. Co-occurrence clustering excluded repertoires with fewer than 30,000 or more than 120,000 public chains, plus five with anomalous nucleotide sharing. The table comes from immuneACCESS by way of TCRdb, which keeps in-frame sequences with V and J called. Part of the clones is missing from these tables; in studies checked, under half for an unresolved V gene and the rest for unknown reasons. Clone size and V and J calls were adopted from that table, with D and trimming inferred from the DNA. The sample profile shows around 180,000 clones; around 82% of them were found once. The biggest ten clones account for approximately 13% of the sample.

Points the paper makes about the study in general: In an earlier analysis of approximately 600 of the donors, most TCR beta V segments were observed in productive rearrangements about 87% or about 30% of the time, broadly matching IMGT annotations. Several of the top co-occurrence clusters appeared to be linked to parvovirus B19, influenza, CMV and Epstein-Barr virus, according to a later analysis. According to a later analysis, TCR association rates differed among HLA loci, with DRB1 alleles showing the most associated TCRs and HLA-C alleles showing the fewest. The earlier analysis of about 600 of the donors excluded 15 to 20 rarely observed V segments, including chromosome 9 orphons, because counts were too low. The cohort was sequenced for TCR beta chains only, and without alpha or paired-chain data the features that could be detected were limited. Immune exposure information for the cohort was limited to CMV serostatus. In the study, around 160 TCR beta chains were listed as associated with cytomegalovirus. When HLA alleles, especially DR and DQ, strongly co-occurred, attributing TCR associations to individual alleles was difficult. Most TCR sequences were seen in very few donors, while some public TCRs were found in many individuals. The classifier was reported to diagnose cytomegalovirus status with high specificity and sensitivity in both the original and validation cohorts. A cluster of highly shared sequence variants was judged likely to be a technical artifact of the sequencing pipeline. According to a later analysis, most CMV-associated TCR beta chains appeared to be HLA-restricted, and the HLA associations seemed to be driven largely by CMV exposure. A later genetic analysis reported fewer N-insertions in productive TCRs among donors in an Asian-associated ancestry cluster than the approximately 670-donor mean. Correlated functional status among segregating V segments might reflect linkage disequilibrium, but an unknown experimental factor could not be ruled out. In vitro tests confirmed that a few of the cytomegalovirus-associated TCR beta chains recognize cytomegalovirus antigens. In a later genetic analysis, a missense DCLRE1C variant was associated with V-gene and J-gene trimming of TCR beta chains, and the association was replicated in an independent cohort. In a later analysis, HLA-associated TCR beta chains showed more clonal expansion and lower generation probabilities than non-associated chains that were equally common. A further reported finding was that TCR beta sequences accurately predicted the HLA-A and HLA-B alleles for most subjects in the first cohort. Some IMGT-functional V segments, including TRBV6-2 and TRBV6-3, could not be told apart with the 87-base-pair reads, so those segments were excluded. The authors suggested that the approach could potentially be generalized to other disease states and immunological phenotypes. Because some donors lacked HLA typing at each locus, the association tests relied only on the typed subset. A later analysis associated about 16,000 TCR beta sequences with specific HLA alleles at a false discovery rate of 0.05. Roughly uniform sequencing depth across donors was assumed in presence/absence analyses, although this assumption may not hold.

The cohort was made up of 666 healthy bone marrow donors. All cohort members were sampled while nominally healthy, although unrecorded immune exposures were likely present. The donor was CMV seropositive and belonged to the group of 250 to 300 seropositive cohort members. A peripheral blood sample was provided by each donor, and peripheral blood mononuclear cells were used for TCR beta sequencing. The Qiagen DNeasy Blood Extraction Kit was used to extract genomic DNA from the blood cell samples. The sample comprised PBMCs. The rearrangement combines TRBV6-5 with TRBJ1-3, with TRBD1 perhaps the D gene, on 5 matching bases. The receptor was isolated from a woman aged 45 to 65 in good health and CMV-seropositive. The DNA sequence is TGTGCCAGCAGTTATGGGGGGTACGGAAACACCATATATTTT. Its translation is CASSYGGYGNTIYF.